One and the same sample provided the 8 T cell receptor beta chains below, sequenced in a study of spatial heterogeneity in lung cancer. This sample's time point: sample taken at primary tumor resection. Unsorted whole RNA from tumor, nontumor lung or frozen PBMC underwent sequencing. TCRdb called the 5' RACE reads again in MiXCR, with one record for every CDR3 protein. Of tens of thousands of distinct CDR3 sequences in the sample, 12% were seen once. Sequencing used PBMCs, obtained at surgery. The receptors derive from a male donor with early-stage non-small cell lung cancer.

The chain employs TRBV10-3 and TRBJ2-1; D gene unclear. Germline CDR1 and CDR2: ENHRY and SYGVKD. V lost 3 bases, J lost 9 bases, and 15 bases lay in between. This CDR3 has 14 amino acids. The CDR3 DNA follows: TGTGCCATCAGTGAAAATCCGAAGGGCGGTGAGCAGTTCTTC. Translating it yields CAISENPKGGEQFF.

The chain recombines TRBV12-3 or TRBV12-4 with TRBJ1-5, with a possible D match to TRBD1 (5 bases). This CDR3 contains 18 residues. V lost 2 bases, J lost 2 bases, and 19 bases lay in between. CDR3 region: CASSLRHVIVGGNQPQHF. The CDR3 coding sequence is TGTGCCAGCAGTTTACGTCACGTAATAGTAGGGGGCAATCAGCCCCAGCATTTT.

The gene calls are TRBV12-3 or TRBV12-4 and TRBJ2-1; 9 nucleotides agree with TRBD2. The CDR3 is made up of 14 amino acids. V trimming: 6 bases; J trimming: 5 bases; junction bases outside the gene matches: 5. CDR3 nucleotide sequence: TGTGCCAGCAGCATACTAGCGGGTGACAATGAGCAGTTCTTC. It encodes CASSILAGDNEQFF.

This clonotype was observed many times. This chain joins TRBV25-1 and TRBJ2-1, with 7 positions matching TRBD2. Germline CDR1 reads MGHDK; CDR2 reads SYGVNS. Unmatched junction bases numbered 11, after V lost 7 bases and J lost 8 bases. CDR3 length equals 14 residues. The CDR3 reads CASMSGGFPDEQFF. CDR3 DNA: TGTGCCAGCATGTCGGGAGGATTTCCCGATGAGCAGTTCTTC.

The chain's CDR3 is CASSLGGQGHNEQFF. CDR3 coding DNA: TGTGCCAGCAGCTTGGGCGGACAGGGGCACAATGAGCAGTTCTTC. The genes are TRBV5-5 and TRBJ2-1, with TRBD1 matching 9 bases. Unmatched junction bases numbered 3, after V lost 0 bases and J lost 5 bases. Germline values: CDR1 SGHKS, CDR2 YYEKEE (reference sequence). CDR3 length: 15 amino acids.

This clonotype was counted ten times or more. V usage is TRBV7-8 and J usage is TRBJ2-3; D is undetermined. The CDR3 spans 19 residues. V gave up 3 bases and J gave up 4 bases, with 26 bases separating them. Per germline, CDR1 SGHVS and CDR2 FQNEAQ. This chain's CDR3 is CASSLFASRSTSLPDTQYF. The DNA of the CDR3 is TGTGCCAGCAGCTTGTTTGCCAGTCGATCTACATCCTTGCCAGATACGCAGTATTTT. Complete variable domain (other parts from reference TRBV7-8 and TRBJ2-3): GAGVSQSPRYKVAKRGQDVALRCDPISGHVSLFWYQQALGQGPEFLTYFQNEAQLDKSGLPSDRFFAERPEGSVSTLKIQRTQQEDSAVYLCASSLFASRSTSLPDTQYFGPGTRLTVL.

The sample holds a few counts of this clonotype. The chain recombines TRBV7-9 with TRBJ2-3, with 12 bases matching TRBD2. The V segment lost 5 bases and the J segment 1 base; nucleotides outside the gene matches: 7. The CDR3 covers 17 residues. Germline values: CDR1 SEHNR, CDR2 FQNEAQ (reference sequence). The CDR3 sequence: CASSPTRTSGGTDTQYF. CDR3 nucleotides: TGTGCCAGCAGCCCCACTCGGACTAGCGGGGGCACAGATACGCAGTATTTT.

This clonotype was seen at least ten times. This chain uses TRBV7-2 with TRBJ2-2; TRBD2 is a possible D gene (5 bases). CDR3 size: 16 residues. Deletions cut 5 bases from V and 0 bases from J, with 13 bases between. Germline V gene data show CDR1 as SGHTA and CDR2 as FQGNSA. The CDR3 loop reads CASSPWGSANTGELFF. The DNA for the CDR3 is TGTGCCAGCAGCCCATGGGGTAGCGCGAACACCGGGGAGCTGTTTTTT.